Below, one TCR beta chain is given with its context. This CDR3 spans 15 amino acids. CDR1 is MNHEY and CDR2 is SMNVEV in the germline V gene (reference sequence). V was pared by 0 bases and J by 4 bases, with 4 bases of the junction left unmatched. The sample originates from a study of T cells in Graves' hyperthyroidism and ophthalmopathy. TCR beta CDR3 sequences were amplified from RNA transcripts. HTBI primers drove first-round RT-PCR of the TCR CDR3. TCRdb re-analysed the multiplex PCR reads in MiXCR, keeping a single row per CDR3 protein. The table has 250,000 to 400,000 distinct CDR3 sequences, around 13% seen once; the top ten hold approximately 35%.

Material: blood. The sequence came from a woman aged 40 to 55 with Graves' ophthalmopathy. This sequence joins TRBV27 and TRBJ2-5, with TRBD1 matching 8 bases. Here the CDR3 reads CASSLSDREVETQYF. CDR3 in DNA: TGTGCCAGCAGTTTATCGGACAGGGAAGTAGAGACCCAGTACTTC.